One and the same sample provided the 8 T cell receptor beta chains below, sequenced in a study of tumor-infiltrating lymphocytes in primary liver carcinoma. TCR beta cDNA was reverse-transcribed from around 0.55 ug of total RNA. The reaction used a constant-region primer and ProtoScript II reverse transcriptase. The TCR beta library was amplified through three nested multiplex PCR rounds in a modified ARM-PCR procedure. A C-beta reverse primer was combined with TRBV1-TRBV30 forward primers in the first two PCR rounds, and each round had roughly 9 cycles. TCRdb recomputed calls from the multiplex PCR reads with MiXCR, one row per CDR3 protein. Altogether 90,000 to 150,000 distinct CDR3 sequences are present, under 70% being singletons, with the ten largest covering 8.1%. Starting material for RNA and DNA co-extraction consisted of roughly 17-31 mg of unsorted bulk tissue. Sequences were obtained from tumor-adjacent normal liver tissue. The origin of the receptors is an older woman with primary liver carcinoma and hepatitis B virus infection.

In DNA form, the CDR3 reads TGCAGCAGAGGGGGGCAAGGGTCCGGACCCTACGAGCAGTACTTC. The encoded protein is CSRGGQGSGPYEQYF. This chain joins TRBV29-1 and TRBJ2-7; D is tentatively TRBD1 or TRBD2 (6 bases each). CDR1 and CDR2 from the germline V gene are SQVTM and ANQGSEA. This CDR3 is built from 15 residues. V lost 8 bases, J lost 2 bases, and 22 bases lay in between.

A note on this clonotype: Possible read error: a much larger clone is one base away. J is TRBJ1-1 and V is TRBV10-3, with D perhaps TRBD1 (5 bases). In germline, CDR1 is ENHRY, CDR2 SYGVKD. Trimming pared 7 bases from V and 5 bases from J, leaving 26 bases between. The CDR3 length is 17 residues. The CDR3 coding sequence is TGTGCCATCACCCGATCAGACAGAGGCACCAACCTGACTGAAGCTTTCTTT. The encoded protein is CAITRSDRGTNLTEAFF.

V and J are TRBV12-3 or TRBV12-4 and TRBJ1-5, with a tentative D call TRBD1 (5 bases). This CDR3 contains 16 residues. V lost 3 bases and J lost 6, with 18 bases in between. The CDR3 reads CASSFGTAYCIQPQHF. The CDR3 nucleotides are TGTGCCAGCAGTTTCGGGACGGCTTATTGCATTCAGCCCCAGCATTTT.

This clonotype has only one observation. This sequence joins TRBV7-8 and TRBJ1-4; 7 bases match TRBD1. This CDR3 has 15 amino acids. From germline, CDR1 is SGHVS and CDR2 FQNEAQ. J lost 8 bases, V lost 7 bases, and 13 bases had no gene match. The CDR3 sequence: CASTPNRGPNEKLFF. The CDR3 bases are TGTGCCAGCACCCCAAACAGGGGTCCAAACGAAAAACTGTTTTTT.

J is TRBJ1-1 and V is TRBV6-1; D gene uncertain. The V gene lost 0 bases and the J gene lost 11 bases, with 13 bases spanning the gap. Germline V gives CDR1 MNHNS, CDR2 SASEGT. CDR3 size: 13 residues. CDR3 protein: CASSEAGRPGAFF. In DNA form, the CDR3 reads TGTGCCAGCAGTGAAGCCGGCAGGCCGGGGGCTTTCTTT.

This clonotype appeared many times. One end of the junction is discordant with germline, which a read error may explain. V usage is TRBV4-1 and J usage is TRBJ2-1; TRBD2 agrees at 12 bases. Per the germline V gene, CDR1 is MGHRA and CDR2 is YSYEKL. This CDR3 is 15 amino acids long. This CDR3 is CASSQGTSGTNERFF. CDR3 nucleotides: TGCGCCAGCAGCCAAGGGACTAGCGGGACCAATGAGCGGTTCTTC.

The chain is built from TRBV12-3 or TRBV12-4 and TRBJ2-5; 13 bases fit TRBD2. CDR3 size: 17 residues. V gave up 10 bases and J gave up 10 bases; unmatched junction bases: 21. The CDR3 spells CATRILAGGPRVEDQYF. The CDR3 DNA reads TGTGCCACCAGAATACTAGCGGGAGGGCCAAGAGTAGAAGACCAGTACTTC.

Notes on this clonotype: The DNA is left out, because the CDR3 cannot be placed on it with certainty; the CDR3 is given as TCRdb lists it. V usage is TRBV29-1 and J usage is TRBJ1-2; TRBD1 is taken as the D call from the table, unchecked against the DNA. CDR1 SQVTM and CDR2 ANQGSEA come from the germline V gene. The CDR3 numbers 13 amino acids, ends counted. The CDR3 sequence: CSAPSATNYGCTF.